Listed below are T cell receptor beta chains from one sample, sequenced in a study of T-cell memory formation after mild COVID-19. TCRdb re-called the 5' RACE reads through MiXCR, storing one row per CDR3 protein. The table has about 350,000 distinct CDR3 sequences, around 15% seen once. Sample: PBMCs or a T cell subset sorted from them (not recorded which). The receptors here all came from a man aged 18 to 29 who had mild COVID-19 (a few samples of this study predate the infection). Cell type and time point are not known. Each CDR3 is given with its conserved first and last residue.

TRBJ2-2 | TRBV5-1 | CASSLEWGELFF
TRBJ2-5 | TRBV10-3 | CAISDPRGTQYF
TRBJ1-5 | TRBV6-2/TRBV6-3 | CASSYGSPSNQPQHF
TRBJ2-5 | TRBV12-3/TRBV12-4 | CASSFSPTQYF
TRBJ2-2 | TRBV12-3/TRBV12-4 | CASSFLQTGELFF
TRBJ2-3 | TRBV9 | CASSVDGSGNTDTQYF
TRBJ2-2 | TRBV2 | CASRAPQLTGELFF
TRBJ2-3 | TRBV28 | CASSFGGRTTDTQYF
TRBJ2-1 | TRBV4-1 | CASSPGGLAGGRSSYNEQFF
TRBJ2-1 | TRBV29-1 | CSVDASGGYNEQFF
TRBJ2-7 | TRBV4-1 | CASSQVGRGAYEQYF